This T cell receptor beta chain was profiled in a study of T cells after somatic rescue of genetic block (dated by TCRdb to about 2020). About the study as a whole: What the study looked at was long-term robustness, specifically in a T-cell system that came about through somatic rescue of a genetic block in T-cell development.

V is shortened by 3 bases, J by 9 bases, and the region joining them spans 12 bases. From the cysteine up to the phenylalanine, the CDR3 has a length of 12 residues. The DNA shown is the 36-base CDR3, in frame from base 1. The CDR1 and CDR2 encoded by the germline V gene (reference sequence) are SGHAT and FQDESV. This clone was observed a single time. Which antigen it targets is not known. Base qualities are not recorded, but no much larger clone differs from it by a single base. The library was prepared using the immunoSEQ multiplex PCR assay. Here the immuneACCESS table is served through TCRdb, limited to in-frame sequences with V and J called. Missing clones are a known gap in these copies; in checked studies unresolved V genes cover under half, and the rest lacks a known reason. Counted in this sample were 15,000 or so clones; roughly two thirds of them appeared once. More than 13% of the sample is taken by the ten largest.

Sequencing was done on a sample of peripheral blood mononuclear cells (PBMCs). The TCR originated in a boy aged 5-17 years. Here the chain combines TRBV11-1 and TRBJ2-7; the D gene is unclear. The CDR3 amino acid sequence is: CASSFSPPRQYF. The DNA sequence is TGTGCCAGCAGCTTTTCCCCCCCGCGGCAGTACTTC.